The clone carrying this T cell receptor (beta chain) was observed a handful of times. The antigen is not known. V lost 4 bases to trimming and J lost 8 bases; unmatched junction nucleotides: 13. The CDR3 spans 16 residues. CDR1 and CDR2 from the germline V gene are LGHNA and YSLEER. These data are taken from a study of T cell responses to AZD1222 COVID-19 vaccine. In the study overall: The study pooled second doses at about 4 or about 12 weeks.

Profiling relied on immunoSEQ multiplex PCR, and the TCRdb table lists in-frame clones only, not all of them. The sample has 140,000 or so clones; around nine tenths are singletons. Findings of the study overall: Scientists sampled the repertoires only once the peak T cell response had passed. Spike-specific TCR depth and breadth grew after two AZD1222 doses.

Sequenced material: peripheral blood, taken on day 0 of AZD1222 vaccination. This sequence was found in an adult in good health. This chain links TRBV4-3 with TRBJ2-1, with 8 nucleotides matching TRBD2. As DNA, the CDR3 is TGCGCCAGCAGCCTTAGTGCGAGCGGGAGATCCGATGAGCAGTTCTTC. This encodes CASSLSASGRSDEQFF.